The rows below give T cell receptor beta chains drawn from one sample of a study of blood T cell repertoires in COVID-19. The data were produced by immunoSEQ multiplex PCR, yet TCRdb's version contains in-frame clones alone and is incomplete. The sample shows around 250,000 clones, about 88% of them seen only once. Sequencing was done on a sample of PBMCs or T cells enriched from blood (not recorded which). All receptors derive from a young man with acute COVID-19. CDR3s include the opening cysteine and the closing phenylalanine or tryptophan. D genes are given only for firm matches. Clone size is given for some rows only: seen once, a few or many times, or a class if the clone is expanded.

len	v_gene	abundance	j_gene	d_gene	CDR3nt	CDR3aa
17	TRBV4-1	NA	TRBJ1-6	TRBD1	TGCGCCAGCAGCCAAGATTTGTGGACAGGGCCTCAGGGGGCCCTCCACTTT	CASSQDLWTGPQGALHF
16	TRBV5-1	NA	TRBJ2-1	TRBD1	TGCGCCAGCAGCTTGGTCCCAGGGGGCGTTAAGAATGAGCAGTTCTTC	CASSLVPGGVKNEQFF
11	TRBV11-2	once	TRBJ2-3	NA	TGTGCCAGCAGCTTAGGTCCAGCGGTCTATTTT	CASSLGPAVYF
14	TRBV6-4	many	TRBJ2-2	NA	TGTGCCAGCAGTGTGGAGCGAATGGTCGGGGAGCTGTTTTTT	CASSVERMVGELFF
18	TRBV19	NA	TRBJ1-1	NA	TGTGCCAGTAGAGTCGCGTCTCAGGGAGGGTCGTTGGGCACTGAAGCTTTCTTT	CASRVASQGGSLGTEAFF
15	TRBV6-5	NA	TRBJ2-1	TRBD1	TGTGCCAGCAGTTCCACAGGGGGCCACTACAATGAGCAGTTCTTC	CASSSTGGHYNEQFF
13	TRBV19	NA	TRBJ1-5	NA	TGTGCCAGTAGTATACCAGGCAATCAGCCCCAGCATTTT	CASSIPGNQPQHF
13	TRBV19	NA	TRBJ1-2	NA	TGTGCCAGTAGTATAGACGAGTCTGCTGGCTACACCTTC	CASSIDESAGYTF
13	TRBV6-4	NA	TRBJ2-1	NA	TGTGCCAGCAGTGACACCCCAGGGTCTGAGCAGTTCTTC	CASSDTPGSEQFF
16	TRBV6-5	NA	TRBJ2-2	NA	TGTGCCAGCAGTTACCCGACAAAGACCCTCACCGGGGAGCTGTTTTTT	CASSYPTKTLTGELFF
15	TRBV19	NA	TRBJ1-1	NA	TGTGCCAGTAGTCCATTACAGGGTTTGCTCACTGAAGCTTTCTTT	CASSPLQGLLTEAFF
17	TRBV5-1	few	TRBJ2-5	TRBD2	TGCGCCAGCAGCCCCTCCGGGACTAGCGGAACCCAAGAGACCCAGTACTTC	CASSPSGTSGTQETQYF
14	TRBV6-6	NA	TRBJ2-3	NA	TGTGCCAGCAGTAATCCGGGGGTGACAGATACGCAGTATTTT	CASSNPGVTDTQYF
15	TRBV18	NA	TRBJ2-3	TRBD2	TGTGCCAGCTCACGGGACGGGAGGGCGTCAGATACGCAGTATTTT	CASSRDGRASDTQYF
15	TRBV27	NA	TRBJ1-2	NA	TGTGCCAGCAGTTTAATCCCCCAAAATCCCTATGGCTACACCTTC	CASSLIPQNPYGYTF
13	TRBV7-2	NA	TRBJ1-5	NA	TGTGCCAGCAGCTTTGCCAGTTATCAGCCCCAGCATTTT	CASSFASYQPQHF
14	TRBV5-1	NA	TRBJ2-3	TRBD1	TGTGCCAGCCAGGGACAGGGTGGCACAGATACGCAGTATTTT	CASQGQGGTDTQYF
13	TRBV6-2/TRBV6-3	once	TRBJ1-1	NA	TGTGCCAGCAGTTCCAGGGTTGGCACTGAAGCTTTCTTT	CASSSRVGTEAFF
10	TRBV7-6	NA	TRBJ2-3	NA	TGTGCCAGCAGTCTAGATACGCAGTATTTT	CASSLDTQYF
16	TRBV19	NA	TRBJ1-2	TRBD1	TGTGCCAGTAGCTTGGTAGGGGCAGGGGGTCGCTATGGCTACACCTTC	CASSLVGAGGRYGYTF
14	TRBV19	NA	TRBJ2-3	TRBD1	TGTGCCAGTAGCCCAGGACAGGGCCCAGATACGCAGTATTTT	CASSPGQGPDTQYF
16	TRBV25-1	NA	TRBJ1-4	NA	TGTGCCAGCAGGGCGTCAGCGGTTATGCCTAATGAAAAACTGTTTTTT	CASRASAVMPNEKLFF
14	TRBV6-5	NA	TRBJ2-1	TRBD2	TGTGCCAGCAGGGGACTAGCGGGGGCCAGCGAGCAGTTCTTC	CASRGLAGASEQFF
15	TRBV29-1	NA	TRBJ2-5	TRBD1	TGCAGCGTTGTTTTCGTTCAAGGGGGCAGGGAGACCCAGTACTTC	CSVVFVQGGRETQYF
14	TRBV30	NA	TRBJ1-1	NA	TGTGCCTGGAGTGTAATGACAGGGAACACTGAAGCTTTCTTT	CAWSVMTGNTEAFF
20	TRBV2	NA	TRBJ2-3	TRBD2	TGTGCCAGCAGTGAAAGGGCAGGGCTAGCGGGAGGGGAGTGGGCAGATACGCAGTATTTT	CASSERAGLAGGEWADTQYF
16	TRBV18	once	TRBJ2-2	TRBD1	TGTGCCAGCTCACCACCGGTCGGGACAGCGGCCGGGGAGCTGTTTTTT	CASSPPVGTAAGELFF
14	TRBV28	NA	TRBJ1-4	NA	TGTGCCAGCAGCCGAGGGGGGGTTGCTGAAAAACTGTTTTTT	CASSRGGVAEKLFF
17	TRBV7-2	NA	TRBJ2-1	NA	TGTGCCAGCAGCTTAGGATTCAGCGGTAGCTCCTACAATGAGCAGTTCTTC	CASSLGFSGSSYNEQFF
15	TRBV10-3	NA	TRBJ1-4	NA	TGTGCCATCAGTGAGCCCGACAGGCTTAATGAAAAACTGTTTTTT	CAISEPDRLNEKLFF
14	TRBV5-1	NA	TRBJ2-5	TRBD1	TGCGCCAGCAGCGGAGGGCGGACAGGGGAGACCCAGTACTTC	CASSGGRTGETQYF
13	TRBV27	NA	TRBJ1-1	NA	TGTGCCAGCAGTTTAGCAGGGTTGACTGAAGCTTTCTTT	CASSLAGLTEAFF
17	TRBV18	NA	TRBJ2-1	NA	TGTGCCAGCTCGCCGACTTCGTACGGGAGCTCCTACAATGAGCAGTTCTTC	CASSPTSYGSSYNEQFF
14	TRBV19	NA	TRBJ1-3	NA	TGTGCCAGTAGTAGGAGCCACTCTGGAAACACCATATATTTT	CASSRSHSGNTIYF
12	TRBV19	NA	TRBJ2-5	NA	TGTGCCAGTAGCCAAAGCTCACGGACCCAGTACTTC	CASSQSSRTQYF
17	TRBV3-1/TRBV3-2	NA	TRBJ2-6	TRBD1	TGTGCCAGCAGCCCGACACGACAGGGGGCTGGGGCCAACGTCCTGACTTTC	CASSPTRQGAGANVLTF
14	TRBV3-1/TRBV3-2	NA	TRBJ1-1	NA	TGTGCCAGCAGCCTCCGGGACACGAACACTGAAGCTTTCTTT	CASSLRDTNTEAFF
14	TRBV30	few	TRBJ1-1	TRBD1	TGTGCCTGGAGCCCAGGGGGAGCGAACACTGAAGCTTTCTTT	CAWSPGGANTEAFF
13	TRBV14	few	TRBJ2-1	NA	TGTGCCAGCAACCCTAGCAGCTACAATGAGCAGTTCTTC	CASNPSSYNEQFF
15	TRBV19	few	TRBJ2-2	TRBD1	TGTGCCAGTAGTATAAGGGACAGGACAACCGGGGAGCTGTTTTTT	CASSIRDRTTGELFF
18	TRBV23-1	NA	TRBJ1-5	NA	TGCGCCAGCAGGTTCCTCGACAGGTCTCTAGGTCCACGCCAGCCCCAGCATTTT	CASRFLDRSLGPRQPQHF
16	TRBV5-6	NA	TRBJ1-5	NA	TGTGCCAGCAGCTTGTGGGCTTCAGGAAGCTCTCAGCCCCAGCATTTT	CASSLWASGSSQPQHF
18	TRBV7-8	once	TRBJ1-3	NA	TGTGCCAGCAGCTTAGCGGGACGGGGGGAGATAGGTGGAAACACCATATATTTT	CASSLAGRGEIGGNTIYF
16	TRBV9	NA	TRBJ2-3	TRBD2	TGTGCCAGCAGCGTAGTTGATGGGACTAGGGTGGATACGCAGTATTTT	CASSVVDGTRVDTQYF
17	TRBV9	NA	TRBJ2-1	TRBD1	TGTGCCAGCAGCGTAGGGTCAGCAGGGGGCGCGTACAATGAGCAGTTCTTC	CASSVGSAGGAYNEQFF